The entry that follows covers one T cell receptor (beta chain) sequence. CDR3 length equals 12 residues. V gave up 8 bases and J gave up 4 bases, with 11 bases separating them. The germline gives CDR1 MDHEN, CDR2 SYDVKM. The record originates from a study of blood T cell repertoires in COVID-19. Background on the study: Nucleic acid was either cDNA or gDNA, and it came from T cells, B-cell-depleted T cells, or PBMCs.

Profiling relied on immunoSEQ multiplex PCR, and the TCRdb table lists in-frame clones only, not all of them. The top ten clones hold roughly an eighth of a sample with some 6,400 clones, 80% to 90% of them seen once. This TCR was recovered from a human donor with active COVID-19. The donor label of this sample is uncertain. The rearrangement uses TRBV28 and TRBJ1-1; weak D call: TRBD1 (5 bases). The sample was peripheral blood. CDR3 region: CASLGHRTEAFF. The CDR3 region has the DNA TGTGCCAGCCTCGGACACCGCACTGAAGCTTTCTTT.